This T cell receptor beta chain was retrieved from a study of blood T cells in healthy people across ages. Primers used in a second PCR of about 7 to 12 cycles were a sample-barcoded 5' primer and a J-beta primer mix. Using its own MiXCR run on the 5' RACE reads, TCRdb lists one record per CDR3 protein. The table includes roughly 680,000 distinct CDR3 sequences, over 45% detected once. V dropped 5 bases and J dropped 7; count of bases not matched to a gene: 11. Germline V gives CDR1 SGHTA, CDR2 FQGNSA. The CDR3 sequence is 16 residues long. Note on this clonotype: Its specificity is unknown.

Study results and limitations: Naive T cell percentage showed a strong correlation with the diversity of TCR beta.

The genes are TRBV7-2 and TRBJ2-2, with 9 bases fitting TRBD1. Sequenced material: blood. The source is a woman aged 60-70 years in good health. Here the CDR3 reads CASSPYGTGSNGELFF. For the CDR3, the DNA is TGTGCCAGCAGCCCATACGGGACAGGGAGTAACGGGGAGCTGTTTTTT.